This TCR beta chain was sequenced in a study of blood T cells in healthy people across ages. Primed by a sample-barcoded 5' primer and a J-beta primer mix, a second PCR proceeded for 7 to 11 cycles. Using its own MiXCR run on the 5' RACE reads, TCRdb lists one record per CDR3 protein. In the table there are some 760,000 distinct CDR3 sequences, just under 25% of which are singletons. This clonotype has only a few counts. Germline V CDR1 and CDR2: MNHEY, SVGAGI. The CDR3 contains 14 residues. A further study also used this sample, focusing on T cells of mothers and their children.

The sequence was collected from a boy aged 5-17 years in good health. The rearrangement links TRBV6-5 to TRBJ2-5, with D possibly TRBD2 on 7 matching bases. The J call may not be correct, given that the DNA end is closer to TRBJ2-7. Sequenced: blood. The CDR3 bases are TGTGCCAGCAGTTACGGGGGGGCCGGGTACGAGCAGTACTTC. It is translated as CASSYGGAGYEQYF.